A selection of T cell receptor beta chains follows, all from one sample in a study of yellow fever vaccine responses in identical twins. Each CDR3 protein is one row after TCRdb ran MiXCR on the RT-PCR reads. The data contain around 18,000 distinct CDR3 sequences, 60% to 70% of them singletons. Sequencing used T cells from blood (PBMCs), unsorted or a sorted subset (not recorded which), obtained before or after yellow fever vaccination (not recorded which). The receptors here all came from a woman in her late teens or twenties who received the yellow fever vaccine. Each CDR3 is given with its conserved first and last residue. The D gene is left open where the match is weak. A clone size is listed for some rows: how often the clone was seen (once, few, many), or a class if it is expanded.

d_call j_call v_call clone_size cdr3_nt cdr3_aa
TRBD1 TRBJ2-5 TRBV12-3/TRBV12-4 . TGTGCCAGCTCTTTCCAGGGGGCGAGAGAGACCCAGTACTTC CASSFQGARETQYF
TRBD1 TRBJ2-7 TRBV5-4 . TGTGCCAGCAGCTTGGGGCAGGGGGCCACCTACGAGCAGTACTTC CASSLGQGATYEQYF
. TRBJ2-5 TRBV27 few TGTGCCAGCATGGGGGTGGGCCAAGAGACCCAGTACTTC CASMGVGQETQYF
. TRBJ2-2 TRBV2 few TGTGCCAGCAGTCAGGCGAACACCGGGGAGCTGTTTTTT CASSQANTGELFF
. TRBJ2-1 TRBV20-1 once TGCAGTGCGGGGACTTCTAATGAGCAGTTCTTC CSAGTSNEQFF
. TRBJ2-1 TRBV3-1 few TGTGCCAGCAGCCAAGGGACAGTGGTTGTCAATGAGCAGTTCTTC CASSQGTVVVNEQFF
TRBD1 TRBJ1-1 TRBV12-3/TRBV12-4 . TGTGCCAGCAGTCCGTGGACAGGGAACACTGAAGCTTTCTTT CASSPWTGNTEAFF
TRBD2 TRBJ2-1 TRBV11-2 . TGTGCCAGCAGCTTTGGACTAGCATATAATGAGCAGTTCTTC CASSFGLAYNEQFF
TRBD1 TRBJ2-4 TRBV7-9 . TGTGCCAGCAGCACAGGGACAGCCGCCAAAAACATTCAGTACTTC CASSTGTAAKNIQYF
. TRBJ2-5 TRBV11-1 once TGTGCCAGCAGCTTAGTGGCCCCAAACCTAGCGTCTCAAGAGACCCAGTACTTC CASSLVAPNLASQETQYF
TRBD2 TRBJ2-5 TRBV19 few TGTGCCAGTAGTCCCTCTCTAGCGGTAGAGACCCAGTACTTC CASSPSLAVETQYF
. TRBJ1-4 TRBV11-1 . TGTGCCAGCAGCTCGCAGGGGCTGGATGAAAAACTGTTTTTT CASSSQGLDEKLFF
TRBD2 TRBJ2-3 TRBV11-2 . TGTGCCAGCAGCTTAAAGGGCGGGACTACGAGCACAGATACGCAGTATTTT CASSLKGGTTSTDTQYF
. TRBJ2-3 TRBV7-6 few TGTGCCAGCAGCAGACAGGATTTTCTCACAGATACGCAGTATTTT CASSRQDFLTDTQYF
TRBD2 TRBJ2-1 TRBV11-3 . TGTGCCAGCAGCTTAGTCGGCGGGAGCTTGGGGAATGAGCAGTTCTTC CASSLVGGSLGNEQFF
. TRBJ2-3 TRBV11-1 few TGTGCCAGCAGCTTAGCGGGGGGCGGGACAGATACGCAGTATTTT CASSLAGGGTDTQYF
. TRBJ1-1 TRBV5-1 few TGCGCCAGCAGCTTGGACACTGAAGCTTTCTTT CASSLDTEAFF
. TRBJ1-1 TRBV3-1 . TGTGCCAGCAGCCACCAGCCGGGAACGAACACTGAAGCTTTCTTT CASSHQPGTNTEAFF
. TRBJ1-1 TRBV7-6 few TGTGCCAGCAGCTTTAGGGGCGGCTTGAACACTGAAGCTTTCTTT CASSFRGGLNTEAFF
. TRBJ1-1 TRBV10-3 . TGTGCCATCAGTGAGGGAGGGAGGACTGAAGCTTTCTTT CAISEGGRTEAFF
. TRBJ1-3 TRBV6-2/TRBV6-3 . TGTGCCAGCAGTTACTCTTGGGAATACGTTGGAAACACCATATTTTTT CASSYSWEYVGNTIFF
. TRBJ2-3 TRBV12-3/TRBV12-4 . TGTGCCAGCAGTTTATGGGCGGGGGCCAGCACAGATACGCAGTATTTT CASSLWAGASTDTQYF
. TRBJ1-3 TRBV7-6 . TGTGCCAGCAGCTTACAACAGGGTGCTGGAAACACCATATATTTT CASSLQQGAGNTIYF
. TRBJ2-1 TRBV4-1 . TGCGCCAGCAGCCCGGGACTCGGCGATGAGCAGTTCTTC CASSPGLGDEQFF
. TRBJ2-5 TRBV7-2 . TGTGCCAGCAGCTTTTGGGGGGCGGAGACCCAGTACTTC CASSFWGAETQYF
. TRBJ2-1 TRBV28 . TGTGCCAGCAGTTTCGGACAGTTAGATTACAATGAGCAGTTCTTC CASSFGQLDYNEQFF
TRBD2 TRBJ2-1 TRBV7-3 . TGTGCCAGCAGCTCCACAGGACTAGCGGGGGAGCAGTTCTTC CASSSTGLAGEQFF
. TRBJ2-2 TRBV13 once TGTGCCAGCCGCGAGAACACCGGGGAGCTGTTTTTT CASRENTGELFF
. TRBJ1-2 TRBV11-3 . TGTGCCAGCACCCTGTTGGCGGCTAACTATGGCTACACCTTC CASTLLAANYGYTF
. TRBJ1-5 TRBV6-2/TRBV6-3 once TGTGCCAGCAGTTCGGCGGGAATCGTGGGTCAGCCCCAGCATTTT CASSSAGIVGQPQHF
. TRBJ1-2 TRBV7-2 . TGTGCCAGCGGGGGGGGCAGCTATGGCTACACCTTC CASGGGSYGYTF
TRBD1 TRBJ1-1 TRBV2 few TGTGCCAGCAGTCCTCAAACTTTGACAGGGGCGGCTTTCTTT CASSPQTLTGAAFF
TRBD2 TRBJ2-1 TRBV2 . TGTGCCAGCAGAGCGGGAAGCTCCTACAATGAGCAGTTCTTC CASRAGSSYNEQFF
. TRBJ2-3 TRBV29-1 . TGCAGCGTTGAAGTTGTGGGAGATACGCAGTATTTT CSVEVVGDTQYF
. TRBJ2-3 TRBV20-1 . TGCAGTGCTCTCGGGAAGCACACAGATACGCAGTATTTT CSALGKHTDTQYF
. TRBJ1-1 TRBV2 . TGTGCCAGCGGGGCTCTCTCCGCGGCTGAAGCTTTCTTT CASGALSAAEAFF
TRBD1 TRBJ2-1 TRBV7-7 . TGTGCCAGCAGCTTAGGACAGGGGAACAATGAGCAGTTCTTC CASSLGQGNNEQFF
TRBD1 TRBJ1-6 TRBV2 . TGTGCCAGCAGAGGACAGGGCAGGAATTCACCCCTCCACTTT CASRGQGRNSPLHF
. TRBJ2-7 TRBV9 few TGTGCCAGCTCCCCGTGGTCGCAGGGCAGCAACGAGCAGTACTTC CASSPWSQGSNEQYF
. TRBJ2-3 TRBV20-1 . TGCAGTGCTACCGGGACTAGCACAGATACGCAGTATTTT CSATGTSTDTQYF
TRBD2 TRBJ2-5 TRBV12-3/TRBV12-4 . TGTGCCAGCAGTTTAGTTGGGACTAGCGGGGGGGCCGTAAAGACCCAGTACTTC CASSLVGTSGGAVKTQYF
TRBD1 TRBJ2-3 TRBV29-1 . TGCAGCGGGGGACAGGGCGGTGATACGCAGTATTTT CSGGQGGDTQYF
. TRBJ2-5 TRBV23-1 . TGCGCCAGCAGTCTCTCACAGGGTGTCACAGAGACCCAGTACTTC CASSLSQGVTETQYF
. TRBJ1-2 TRBV7-9 . TGTGCCAGCAGCTTAGCTTCGCAGGGTGGCTACACCTTC CASSLASQGGYTF
. TRBJ2-5 TRBV25-1 . TGTGCCAGCAGTGAAGTGAGGAGTGTACAAGAGACCCAGTACTTC CASSEVRSVQETQYF
. TRBJ2-3 TRBV29-1 . TGCAGCGTTGAAACAGGGAAAGATACGCAGTATTTT CSVETGKDTQYF
. TRBJ2-5 TRBV28 . TGTGCCACCCACGTTGTCGGGACCCAGTACTTC CATHVVGTQYF
TRBD1 TRBJ1-4 TRBV20-1 few TGCAGTGCTAGCAGACAGGGGGAAAAACTGTTTTTT CSASRQGEKLFF
. TRBJ2-1 TRBV11-3 once TGTGCCAGCAGCCTCGGGCGTTCAAACAATGAGCAGTTCTTC CASSLGRSNNEQFF
TRBD1 TRBJ1-1 TRBV28 . TGTGCCAGCAGCAGGGACAGGGGGATCACTGAAGCTTTCTTT CASSRDRGITEAFF
TRBD1 TRBJ1-1 TRBV4-1 few TGCGCCAGCAGCCCATATTACACCGGGACAGGCAACACTGAAGCTTTCTTT CASSPYYTGTGNTEAFF